This TCR beta chain emerged from a study of shared clonotypes between healthy human individuals. Study in general: There were three CD4 naive, three CD4 memory, two CD8 naive and one CD8 memory plates per donor.

A word on this clone: Its antigen is undetermined.

The J segment lost 9 bases and the V segment lost 1 base, leaving 11 bases of the junction unmatched. The V gene's germline CDR1 is SGHTA and CDR2 FQGNSA. The CDR3 consists of 16 residues. Assay: immunoSEQ multiplex PCR; the TCRdb copy retains only in-frame clones and omits some. The data show a few million clones, around 92% seen once. Study-wide results and caveats: A handful of donors shared about 5% of their naive CD4 clonotypes. In contrast to clonotypes shared by all four donors, non-shared clonotypes had lower generation probabilities.

The sequence came from a young man in good health. Some clones in this sample may be carry-over from other donors' samples. The chain has TRBV7-2 and TRBJ2-1; 8 bases fit TRBD2. The specimen was naive CD4+ T cells from PBMCs. Subset reported: CD45RA+ positively selected. CDR3 protein: CASSLVGGTRQAEQFF. The CDR3 DNA sequence: TGTGCCAGCAGCTTAGTGGGGGGGACTAGACAGGCTGAGCAGTTCTTC.